This paragraph reports one T cell receptor beta chain. The data belong to a study of blood T cell repertoires in COVID-19. Study summary: Acute and convalescent COVID-19 samples came from the United States, Italy and Spain. PBMCs, B-cell-depleted T cells, or T cells were the source of the cDNA or gDNA that made up the material.

In the authors' methods: The assay estimated nucleated cells by amplifying reference gene primers. The table came from immunoSEQ multiplex PCR; TCRdb's copy has only in-frame clones and leaves some out. V, J and clone size reflect that table, while D and trimming were determined from the DNA. The sample carries 200,000 to 300,000 clones, 70% to 85% recorded once. The specimen was peripheral blood. The sequence was obtained from a woman of 80 years or more with acute or convalescent COVID-19.

The CDR3 loop is CASSADRSDSGNTIYF. The CDR3 nucleotides read TGCGCCAGCAGCGCAGACAGGTCCGACTCTGGAAACACCATATATTTT. The chain links TRBV5-1 to TRBJ1-3; TRBD1 is a possible D gene (6 bases). The CDR3 length is 16 residues. Per the germline V gene, CDR1 is SGHRS and CDR2 is YFSETQ. Trimming stripped 4 bases from V and 0 bases from J, with 14 bases between.